This entry lists 12 T cell receptor beta chains sequenced from one sample in a study of shared clonotypes between healthy human individuals. Sequenced by immunoSEQ multiplex PCR; TCRdb stores in-frame clones only, minus some. The data contain about 2 million clones, roughly 95% of them singletons. Sequenced: naive CD4+ T cells sorted from blood. The sample's subset: CD45RA+ positively selected. Receptors originate from a man aged 18 to 30 in good health.

This clone occurred once. The chain employs TRBV10-3 and TRBJ1-3, with D possibly matching TRBD1 (5 bases). V gave up 7 bases and J gave up 1 base, with 26 bases separating them. In germline, CDR1 is ENHRY, CDR2 SYGVKD. The CDR3 consists of 19 residues. CDR3 region: CAITTGGTVLPISGNTIYF. DNA for the CDR3: TGTGCCATCACCACGGGGGGGACCGTGCTGCCTATTTCTGGAAACACCATATATTTT.

This chain joins TRBV28 and TRBJ2-7; D possibly corresponds to TRBD1 (6 bases). V dropped 4 bases and J dropped 2 bases, with 24 bases sitting between them. This CDR3 is built from 18 residues. Germline-derived CDR1 and CDR2 are MDHEN and SYDVKM. The CDR3 here is CASSSPLLPGAETYEQYF. The DNA for the CDR3 is TGTGCCAGCAGTTCTCCCCTCCTTCCAGGGGCAGAGACCTACGAGCAGTACTTC.

The V call is TRBV2, the J call TRBJ2-2; D gene unclear. Trimming cost V 6 bases and J 1 base, with 9 bases left between them. The CDR3 is made up of 14 amino acids. CDR1 is SNHLY and CDR2 is FYNNEI in the germline V gene. In DNA form, the CDR3 reads TGTGCCAGCAGGCAGCAGATGAACACCGGGGAGCTGTTTTTT. Translated, it gives CASRQQMNTGELFF. Filled out from reference TRBV2 and TRBJ2-2, the complete variable domain reads EPEVTQTPSHQVTQMGQEVILRCVPISNHLYFYWYRQILGQKVEFLVSFYNNEISEKSEIFDDQFSVERPDGSNFTLKIRSTKLEDSAMYFCASRQQMNTGELFFGEGSRLTVL.

The rearrangement uses TRBV7-9 and TRBJ2-7; D is possibly TRBD1 (5 bases). Germline assignment: CDR1 SEHNR and CDR2 FQNEAQ (reference sequence). This CDR3 spans 15 amino acids. Trimming left V 0 bases short and J 3 bases short, with 12 bases between. CDR3 region: CASSLASQAIYEQYF. Written as DNA, the CDR3 is TGTGCCAGCAGCTTAGCGTCACAGGCCATCTACGAGCAGTACTTC.

This clone was recorded a few times. The V gene is TRBV5-1, the J gene TRBJ1-6; no definite D call. Germline V CDR1 and CDR2: SGHRS, YFSETQ. This CDR3 contains 15 residues. Trimming removed 0 bases at V and 7 bases at J, with 11 bases between. The CDR3 is CASSLERADNSPLHF. As DNA, the CDR3 is TGCGCCAGCAGCTTGGAGAGGGCGGACAATTCACCCCTCCACTTT.

This clone was picked up one time. The sample carries other DNA sequences with the same CDR3. The V call is TRBV7-2, the J call TRBJ1-3, with no clear D. The CDR3 is made up of 14 amino acids. Trimming removed 3 bases at V and 4 bases at J, with 10 bases between. Germline-derived CDR1 and CDR2 are SGHTA and FQGNSA. The CDR3 region is CASSLGSPGNTIYF. Here the CDR3 DNA reads TGTGCCAGCAGCTTGGGGAGCCCAGGAAACACCATATATTTT.

V gene TRBV6-5 combines with J gene TRBJ2-3, with D uncertain. Trimming shortened V by 4 bases and J by 2 bases, and 7 bases separated the two germline ends. Looked up from germline, CDR1 is MNHEY and CDR2 is SVGAGI. There are 13 residues in the CDR3. CDR3: CASSSYPTDTQYF. The CDR3 DNA sequence: TGTGCCAGCAGTTCCTACCCCACAGATACGCAGTATTTT.

The V call is TRBV6-5, the J call TRBJ2-2; the D gene is possibly TRBD2 (6 bases). Trimming left V 7 bases short and J 6 bases short, with 12 bases between. The CDR3 consists of 13 residues. CDR1 MNHEY and CDR2 SVGAGI come from the germline V gene. This chain's CDR3 is CASTEEGPGELFF. As DNA, the CDR3 is TGTGCCAGCACCGAGGAGGGGCCCGGGGAGCTGTTTTTT.

This chain uses TRBV9 with TRBJ2-3; D uncertain. The CDR3 runs 16 residues. CDR1 SGDLS and CDR2 YYNGEE come from the germline V gene. Trimming removed 4 bases at V and 2 bases at J, with 17 bases between. In DNA, the CDR3 is TGTGCCAGCAGCCCCCCGGGCTCTCCTTCCACAGATACGCAGTATTTT. The encoded protein is CASSPPGSPSTDTQYF.

This chain connects TRBV9 to TRBJ2-3; D uncertain. Germline loops: CDR1 SGDLS, CDR2 YYNGEE. V was cut by 7 bases and J by 6 bases, with 9 bases left in between. The CDR3 runs 11 residues. This CDR3 reads CASALGDTQYF. The CDR3 nucleotides read TGTGCCAGCGCCTTGGGGGATACGCAGTATTTT. The entire variable domain, with the rest obtained from reference TRBV9 and TRBJ2-3, is as follows: DSGVTQTPKHLITATGQRVTLRCSPRSGDLSVYWYQQSLDQGLQFLIQYYNGEERAKGNILERFSAQQFPDLHSELNLSSLELGDSALYFCASALGDTQYFGPGTRLTVL.

As to this clone: Within the sample, other DNA sequences also encode this same CDR3. The chain has TRBV10-3 and TRBJ1-1, with 8 bases identical to TRBD1. After removal of 2 bases from V and 4 bases from J, the junction contained 3 bases not matched to a gene. In germline, CDR1 is ENHRY, CDR2 SYGVKD. There are 14 residues in the CDR3. In DNA form, the CDR3 reads TGTGCCATCAGTGAGATACAGGGGGGCACTGAAGCTTTCTTT. Translating it yields CAISEIQGGTEAFF.

This chain joins TRBV10-3 and TRBJ2-3; TRBD2 agrees at 9 bases. The germline CDR1 and CDR2 sequences are ENHRY and SYGVKD. The CDR3 covers 14 residues. The V segment lost 6 bases and the J segment 6 bases; nucleotides outside the gene matches: 7. CDR3 amino acids: CAIREALAGDTQYF. The CDR3, as DNA: TGTGCCATCAGGGAGGCGCTAGCGGGGGATACGCAGTATTTT.